This TCR beta chain is drawn from a study of shared clonotypes between healthy human individuals (dated by TCRdb to 2019 to 2021). For the wider study: The cohort comprised a couple of women and a few men aged 18 to 49 years. For each donor, three plates each were used for CD4 naive and CD4 memory, two plates were used for CD8 naive, and one plate was used for CD8 memory. To estimate repertoire size and how much clonotypes are shared between individuals, the study performed deep sequencing of blood TCR repertoires from roughly five healthy adults. Libraries were prepared and TCR repertoires were sequenced by different laboratories using diverse techniques, in order to increase sequencing depth and limit assay-specific biases. Between about 0.8 and 9 billion PBMCs per donor were obtained by leukapheresis.

As regards this clone: The antigen it binds to is not known. The input lacks base qualities; no much larger clone sits a single base away.

Its CDR3 holds 14 amino acids, cysteine through phenylalanine. CDR3 DNA is the only sequence kept; it has 42 bases, read in frame from the first base. Trimming takes 4 bases from V and 1 base from J, and the germline ends sit 11 bases apart. As encoded in the germline V gene, CDR1 is SGHRS while CDR2 is YFSETQ. The donors were healthy, HIV-negative adults with no recently reported acute infections or vaccinations. Every donor was a Caucasian adult living in Nashville, Tennessee, USA. Magnetic negative selection was used to enrich CD4+ T cells, after which naive cells were positively selected on CD45RA and the negative fraction became the memory subset. After blood collection by leukapheresis, PBMCs were isolated using Ficoll-Histopaque density gradient centrifugation and then cryopreserved in the vapor phase of liquid nitrogen. Analytical flow cytometry was used to check the purity and quantity of each magnetically sorted T cell population. From each sorted fraction, genomic DNA was isolated and quantified by UV absorbance on a Nanodrop 2000c.

The research as a whole found: The genetic and exposure-history diversity represented was limited by the small number of donors. Estimated clonotype richness was generally larger for naive than for memory subsets. Only blood was sampled, and tissue TCR repertoires likely differ from those in blood. Pairwise subsampling led to the expectation that sequencing depth would affect the degree of clonotype sharing among donors. When a handful of donors were compared, the shared fraction of clonotypes was approximately 5% for naive CD4, approximately 3.3% for naive CD8, 2% to 2.5% for memory CD4, and around 0.37% for memory CD8. Incomplete sequencing was indicated by rarefaction of sorted-subset datasets, despite the large sequencing depth. Compared with non-shared clonotypes, clonotypes shared by all four sorted-subset donors had higher generation probabilities.

TCR CDR3 regions were amplified from genomic DNA by multiplex PCR using the deep immunoSEQ assay. Extracted genomic DNA from each cell subset was spread evenly across all wells of several immunoSEQ 96-well plates, with each plate serving as a replicate. For sorted subsets, each replicate PCR was loaded with 200 ng genomic DNA, equivalent to approximately 33,000 T cell genomes. Purified libraries were quantified with a Qubit 3.0 fluorometer, sized on a Bioanalyzer 2100, and re-quantified with the KAPA Library Quantification kit. Every immunoSEQ 96-well plate was sequenced on a separate single-read 150-cycle Illumina NextSeq 550 flow cell. The paper's data handling went like this. Because the immunoSEQ output held only junctional sequences and lacked quality scores, the filtering could not match the filtering applied to full-length reads. Sequences were annotated with PyIR, a Python wrapper for IgBLAST v1.9, using IMGT germline references to assign V/J genes and CDR3. Any read was removed if the V/J assignment was weak (E-value above 1e-6), the CDR3 was missing, or the read contained stop codons, out-of-frame junctions, or ambiguous translated residues. A V3J clonotype was defined by an identical inferred V gene, J gene, and CDR3 amino acid sequence. To compute the percentage overlap between repertoires, the number of shared unique clonotypes was divided by the size of the smaller repertoire. RTK rarefaction, the Chao1 estimator, and Recon v2.1 estimates of unobserved clonotypes were used to assess repertoire richness. Generation probabilities were computed with OLGA for all TCRbeta clonotypes obtained by the gDNA method from four donors. The clones in this table, taken by TCRdb from immuneACCESS, are in-frame only. Not every clone is retained; where verified, under half of the shortfall comes from an unresolved V gene, and the cause of the rest is unknown. The V and J calls and the clone size are those of that table, but D and trimming were determined from the DNA. The sample data list more than 2 million clones, and more than 90% of these were observed just once. 0.13% of the sample lies in the top ten.

Sequencing input: naive CD4+ T cells sorted from blood. Taken with the paper, the label for cell subset or site translates to: CD45RA+ positively selected. This receptor chain uses TRBV5-1 and TRBJ1-1, with no confident D gene call. This clonotype was sampled from a man in his late teens or twenties in good health. The CDR3 protein is CASSASLGNTEAFF. The DNA reads as follows: TGCGCCAGCAGCGCATCCCTGGGGAACACTGAAGCTTTCTTT.